The 21 T cell receptor beta chains listed next were all sequenced from one sample in a study of regulatory T cells in long-lasting Graves disease (dated by TCRdb to 2020 to 2023). The method behind the library was multiplex PCR. TCRdb records Illumina HiSeq 4000 as the sequencer. CDR3 regions were amplified by Arm-PCR with iRepertoire HTBI primers to construct TCR beta libraries. In TCRdb, the public reads were trimmed at Q25 with fastp and aligned with MiXCR, with productive beta chains retained. For every CDR3 protein sequence, its rows merge into one entry that carries the most common genes and DNA. For this sample there are roughly 360,000 distinct CDR3 sequences; around 23% appear just once. The leading ten clones occupy around 30% of the sample. The intended sense of this specimen's time point label: persistent/refractory GD, antithyroid drugs over 5 years with positive TRAb. For both TCR sequencing and RNA sequencing, RNA was extracted from PBMCs using TRIzol.

The input for sequencing was peripheral blood mononuclear cells (PBMCs), taken when the disease was refractory, from a patient treated with antithyroid drugs. These receptor sequences come from a woman aged 40 to 50 with Graves disease. Donor details come from another sample of the same person, matched by shared clones.

CDR3 residues: CASSRADSSYEQYF. For the CDR3, the DNA is TGTGCCAGCAGCCGTGCAGATAGCTCCTACGAGCAGTACTTC. V usage is TRBV3-1 and J usage is TRBJ2-7; D is uncertain. Germline CDR1 and CDR2: LGHDT and YNNKEL (reference sequence). V dropped 4 bases and J dropped 0 bases, with 10 bases sitting between them. The CDR3 covers 14 residues.

CDR3 in amino acids: CASSHQTPRNTEAFF. CDR3 coding DNA: TGTGCCAGCAGCCATCAGACCCCAAGGAACACTGAAGCTTTCTTT. The chain employs TRBV7-9 and TRBJ1-1; no clear D gene. Trimming cost V 5 bases and J 1 base, with 14 bases left between them. The CDR3 is 15 amino acids. Germline V gene data show CDR1 as SEHNR and CDR2 as FQNEAQ (reference sequence).

The chain carries TRBV5-1 and TRBJ1-2; no reliable D call. The CDR3 consists of 13 residues. In germline, CDR1 is SGHRS, CDR2 YFSETQ. Deletions cut 7 bases from V and 7 bases from J, with 17 bases between. In DNA form, the CDR3 reads TGCGCCAGCTCAGTTACTACCGGAAGTGGCTACACCTTC. The encoded protein is CASSVTTGSGYTF.

The CDR3 protein is CASSFTSGTGEETQYF. CDR3 coding DNA: TGTGCCAGCAGTTTTACATCCGGGACAGGGGAAGAGACCCAGTACTTC. The chain links TRBV6-5 to TRBJ2-5; 10 nucleotides agree with TRBD1. Trimming removed 4 bases from V and 3 bases from J; junction bases left unmatched: 8. The CDR3 length is 16 residues. Germline CDR1 is MNHEY and CDR2 is SVGAGI.

V gene TRBV7-3 combines with J gene TRBJ2-2; no definite D call. Germline V gene lookup returns CDR1 SGHTA and CDR2 FQGTGA. This CDR3 is built from 16 residues. V dropped 5 bases and J dropped 2 bases, with 15 bases sitting between them. The CDR3 DNA reads as TGTGCCAGCAGCCTAAAGGGCGGAATCAACACCGGGGAGCTGTTTTTT. Amino acids: CASSLKGGINTGELFF.

V usage is TRBV5-8 and J usage is TRBJ1-2; D is possibly TRBD1 (6 bases). The germline V gene encodes CDR1 SGHTS and CDR2 YDEGEE. The CDR3 has 18 amino acids. Trimming left V 6 bases short and J 4 bases short, with 28 bases between. The CDR3 region is CASILRARGTLRRYGYTF. In DNA form, the CDR3 reads TGTGCCAGCATTCTTCGAGCAAGGGGGACCCTGCGTCGCTATGGCTACACCTTC.

The table lists this clonotype with a few counts. This chain uses TRBV19 with TRBJ2-2; D is ambiguous. V gave up 5 bases and J gave up 2 bases, with 9 bases separating them. The CDR3 covers 14 residues. Germline CDR1 reads LNHDA; CDR2 reads SQIVND (reference sequence). CDR3 protein: CASSFPANTGELFF. The CDR3 nucleotides read TGTGCCAGTAGTTTTCCGGCTAACACCGGGGAGCTGTTTTTT.

The V gene is TRBV12-5, the J gene TRBJ1-1, with unresolved D. The CDR3 has 14 residues. Germline V gene sequence: CDR1 LGHNT, CDR2 FRNRAP. Between the trimmed V and J ends, which lost 1 base and 1 base, there was a span of 7 bases. The CDR3 DNA sequence: TGTGCTAGTGGTTTGGCTCCAGGGAACACTGAAGCTTTCTTT. Protein product: CASGLAPGNTEAFF.

In its sample, this clonotype was seen many times. The gene calls are TRBV18 and TRBJ2-7; D possibly corresponds to TRBD2 (6 bases). V lost 4 bases, J lost 5 bases, and 6 bases lay in between. The CDR3 sequence is 11 residues long. CDR1 is KGHSH, CDR2 LQKENI, per germline. CDR3 bases: TGTGCCAGCTCACGGGGGGACGAGCAGTACTTC. Its protein is CASSRGDEQYF.

This clonotype was seen at least ten times. The chain employs TRBV28 and TRBJ2-5; 8 bases fit TRBD1. Trimming took 3 bases from V and 3 from J; bases not matched to a gene: 6. The CDR3 contains 15 residues. The germline CDR1 and CDR2 sequences are MDHEN and SYDVKM. The DNA of the CDR3 is TGTGCCAGCAGTTTCATAGGACAGGGAAAAGAGACCCAGTACTTC. Translating gives CASSFIGQGKETQYF.

This clonotype was seen at least ten times. The V and J genes are TRBV2 and TRBJ1-5; D is uncertain. Trimming shortened V by 6 bases and J by 2 bases, and 11 bases separated the two germline ends. The CDR3 spans 14 residues. Germline lookup yields CDR1 SNHLY and CDR2 FYNNEI. The CDR3 DNA reads TGTGCCAGCAGCGGCACCGAGCGCAATCAGCCCCAGCATTTT. Its protein product is CASSGTERNQPQHF.

V and J are TRBV7-9 and TRBJ1-1; a weak D match, TRBD1 (5 bases). V shed 5 bases and J shed 1 base, with 14 bases lying between them. The germline gives CDR1 SEHNR, CDR2 FQNEAQ (reference sequence). The CDR3 loop spans 15 amino acids. The CDR3 DNA follows: TGTGCCAGCAGCATCTACAGGAACAGGAACACTGAAGCTTTCTTT. This sequence encodes CASSIYRNRNTEAFF.

This clonotype was seen ten or more times. This chain joins TRBV20-1 and TRBJ2-7, with D unclear. The germline V gene encodes CDR1 DFQATT and CDR2 SNEGSKA (reference sequence). V lost 6 bases to trimming and J lost 4 bases, with 16 bases between them. The CDR3 spans 13 residues. The CDR3 sequence: CSAWIGARYEQYF. Written as DNA, the CDR3 is TGCAGTGCCTGGATAGGAGCGAGATACGAGCAGTACTTC.

The V call is TRBV5-1, the J call TRBJ2-5, with 7 bases lining up with TRBD1. The ends lost 3 bases at V and 5 bases at J; junction bases unmatched: 7. The CDR3 length is 14 residues. Germline CDR1 reads SGHRS; CDR2 reads YFSETQ. CDR3 nucleotide sequence: TGCGCCAGCAGCTCCAAGACAGGGTGGGAGACCCAGTACTTC. This gives the protein CASSSKTGWETQYF.

This clonotype was found many times. As DNA, the CDR3 is TGTGCCACCAGCAGGTCGCTCGGACAGGGGTACGAGCAGTACTTC. It is translated as CATSRSLGQGYEQYF. The gene calls are TRBV15 and TRBJ2-7, with 9 nucleotides matching TRBD1. This CDR3 region has 15 residues. Trimming took 3 bases from V and 4 from J; bases not matched to a gene: 7. Germline lookup yields CDR1 LNHNV and CDR2 YYDKDF (reference sequence). Together with reference TRBV15 and TRBJ2-7, the CDR3 gives the full variable domain: DAMVIQNPRYQVTQFGKPVTLSCSQTLNHNVMYWYQQKSSQAPKLLFHYYDKDFNNEADTPDNFQSRRPNTSFCFLDIRSPGLGDTAMYLCATSRSLGQGYEQYFGPGTRLTVT.

The table lists this clonotype with many counts. The gene calls are TRBV2 and TRBJ1-6; maybe TRBD1 (5 bases). From germline, CDR1 is SNHLY and CDR2 FYNNEI. Trimming removed 4 bases at V and 0 bases at J, with 13 bases between. The CDR3 is 17 residues long. The CDR3, as DNA: TGTGCCAGCAGTGTTCAGCCCGACAGCTCCTATAATTCACCCCTCCACTTT. It translates to CASSVQPDSSYNSPLHF.

This clonotype showed up many times. V gene TRBV2 combines with J gene TRBJ2-4; D is undetermined. V lost 10 bases and J lost 0, with 16 bases in between. CDR3 length equals 15 residues. CDR1 is SNHLY and CDR2 is FYNNEI in the germline V gene. Written as DNA, the CDR3 is TGTGCCACAACCGGACGGCTACTAGCCAAAAACATTCAGTACTTC. It translates to CATTGRLLAKNIQYF. The full variable domain, with the rest looked up from reference TRBV2 and TRBJ2-4, is EPEVTQTPSHQVTQMGQEVILRCVPISNHLYFYWYRQILGQKVEFLVSFYNNEISEKSEIFDDQFSVERPDGSNFTLKIRSTKLEDSAMYFCATTGRLLAKNIQYFGAGTRLSVL.

V is TRBV2 and J is TRBJ2-1; D remains ambiguous. This CDR3 comprises 11 residues. Deletions cut 8 bases from V and 7 bases from J, with 9 bases between. Per the germline V gene, CDR1 is SNHLY and CDR2 is FYNNEI. The CDR3 here is CASHFGNEQFF. CDR3 nucleotides: TGTGCCAGCCATTTTGGGAATGAGCAGTTCTTC.

This clonotype occurred many times. The rearrangement links TRBV20-1 to TRBJ1-4, with a tentative D call TRBD1 (6 bases). The V end was cut by 2 bases, the J end by 0 bases, with 16 bases between. CDR3 size: 17 residues. The germline gives CDR1 DFQATT, CDR2 SNEGSKA (reference sequence). CDR3: CSARRGDGLPTNEKLFF. The CDR3 DNA follows: TGCAGTGCTAGAAGGGGGGACGGTCTTCCAACTAATGAAAAACTGTTTTTT.

This clonotype was counted at least ten times. The gene calls are TRBV7-9 and TRBJ2-5; TRBD2 aligns across 10 bases. The CDR3 has 15 amino acids. The germline CDR1 and CDR2 sequences are SEHNR and FQNEAQ (reference sequence). The J segment lost 0 bases and the V segment lost 8 bases, leaving 6 bases of the junction unmatched. The CDR3 protein is CASQGLAVYQETQYF. The CDR3 region has the DNA TGTGCCAGCCAAGGACTAGCGGTATACCAAGAGACCCAGTACTTC.

In its sample, this clonotype was seen a few times. J is TRBJ2-7 and V is TRBV20-1; no clear D gene. Germline CDR1 reads DFQATT; CDR2 reads SNEGSKA (reference sequence). V was trimmed by 3 bases and J by 5 bases, leaving 8 bases between them. The CDR3 is 11 residues long. The CDR3 DNA is TGCAGTGCTAGCTTTGCCCACGAGCAGTACTTC. Amino acids: CSASFAHEQYF.